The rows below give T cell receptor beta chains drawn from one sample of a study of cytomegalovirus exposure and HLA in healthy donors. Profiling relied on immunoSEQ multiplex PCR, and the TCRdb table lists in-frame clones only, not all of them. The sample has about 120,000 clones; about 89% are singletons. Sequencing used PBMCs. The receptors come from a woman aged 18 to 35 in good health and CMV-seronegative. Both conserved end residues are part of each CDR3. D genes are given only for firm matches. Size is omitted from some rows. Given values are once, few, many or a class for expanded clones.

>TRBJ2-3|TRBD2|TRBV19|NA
CASSRGLAGGGADTQYF
TGTGCCAGTAGTCGAGGACTAGCGGGAGGGGGGGCAGATACGCAGTATTTT
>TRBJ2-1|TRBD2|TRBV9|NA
CASSEGIAGVNNEQFF
TGTGCCAGCAGCGAAGGGATAGCGGGCGTTAACAATGAGCAGTTCTTC
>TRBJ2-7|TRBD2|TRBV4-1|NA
CASSQAVRGRAYEQYF
TGCGCCAGCAGCCAAGCAGTTCGCGGGAGGGCATACGAGCAGTACTTC
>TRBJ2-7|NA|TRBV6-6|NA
CASSYTADYEQYF
TGTGCCAGCAGTTACACAGCAGACTACGAGCAGTACTTC
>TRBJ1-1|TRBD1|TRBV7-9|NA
CASSYGTGGEAFF
TGTGCCAGCAGCTATGGGACAGGGGGTGAAGCTTTCTTT
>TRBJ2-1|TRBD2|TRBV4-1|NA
CASSPRLAGLDEQFF
TGCGCCAGCAGCCCCCGACTAGCGGGACTGGATGAGCAGTTCTTC
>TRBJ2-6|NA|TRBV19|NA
CASSIGLVSGANVLTF
TGTGCCAGTAGTATAGGACTGGTCTCTGGGGCCAACGTCCTGACTTTC
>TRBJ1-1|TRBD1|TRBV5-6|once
CASSPDRAIKSGAFF
TGTGCCAGCAGCCCGGACAGGGCAATCAAATCGGGAGCTTTCTTT
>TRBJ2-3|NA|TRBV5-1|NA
CASSFRQDTDTQYF
TGCGCCAGCAGCTTTCGACAGGACACAGATACGCAGTATTTT
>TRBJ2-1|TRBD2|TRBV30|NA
CAWRGLAIEQFF
TGTGCCTGGCGGGGACTAGCAATTGAGCAGTTCTTC
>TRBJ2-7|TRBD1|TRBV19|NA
CASSMGQTYEQYF
TGTGCCAGTAGTATGGGACAGACCTACGAGCAGTACTTC
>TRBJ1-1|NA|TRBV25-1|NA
CASSDQGYTEAFF
TGTGCCAGCAGTGATCAGGGATACACTGAAGCTTTCTTT
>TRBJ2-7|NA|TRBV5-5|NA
CASSLTGTEQYF
TGTGCCAGCAGCTTGACAGGGACCGAGCAGTACTTC
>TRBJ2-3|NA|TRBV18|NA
CASFSSTDTQYF
TGTGCCAGCTTCTCTAGCACAGATACGCAGTATTTT
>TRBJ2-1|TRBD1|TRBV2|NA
CASTGGTGVDEQFF
TGTGCCAGCACCGGAGGGACAGGGGTCGATGAGCAGTTCTTC
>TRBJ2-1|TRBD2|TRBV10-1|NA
CASSYGRSSYNEQFF
TGCGCCAGCAGCTACGGGAGGAGCTCCTACAATGAGCAGTTCTTC
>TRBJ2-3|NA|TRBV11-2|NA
CASSHGTSDIDTQYF
TGTGCCTCATCCCACGGGACTTCGGACATAGATACGCAGTATTTT
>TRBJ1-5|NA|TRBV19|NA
CASSIDWAGDQPQHF
TGTGCCAGTAGTATAGATTGGGCAGGGGATCAGCCCCAGCATTTT
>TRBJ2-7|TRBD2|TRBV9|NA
CASSGGLAGGYEQYF
TGTGCCAGCAGCGGAGGGCTAGCGGGCGGTTACGAGCAGTACTTC
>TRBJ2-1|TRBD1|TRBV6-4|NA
CASSVRQGMEQFF
TGTGCCAGCAGCGTAAGACAGGGCATGGAGCAGTTCTTC
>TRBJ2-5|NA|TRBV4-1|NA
CASSQEGWAGIRETQYF
TGCGCCAGCAGCCAAGAAGGGTGGGCGGGGATACGAGAGACCCAGTACTTC
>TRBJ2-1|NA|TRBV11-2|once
CASSQHNNEQFF
TGTGCCAGCAGCCAACACAACAATGAGCAGTTCTTC
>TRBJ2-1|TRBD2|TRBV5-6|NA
CASSLGLAGVDEQFF
TGTGCCAGCAGCTTGGGTCTAGCGGGAGTCGATGAGCAGTTCTTC
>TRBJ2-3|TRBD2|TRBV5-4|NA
CASSYGTSGRRGMQYF
TGTGCCAGCAGCTACGGGACTAGCGGGAGGCGGGGCATGCAGTATTTT
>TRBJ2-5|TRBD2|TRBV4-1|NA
CASSQGLAGGPETQYF
TGCGCCAGCAGCCAAGGGCTAGCGGGAGGGCCGGAGACCCAGTACTTC
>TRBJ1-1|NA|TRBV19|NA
CASTLGGGFTLNTEAFF
TGTGCCAGTACCCTGGGGGGGGGATTTACACTGAACACTGAAGCTTTCTTT
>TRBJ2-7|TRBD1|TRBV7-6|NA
CASSPTGQGRYEQYF
TGTGCCAGCAGCCCCACTGGACAGGGGAGATACGAGCAGTACTTC
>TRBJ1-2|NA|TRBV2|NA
CASSQGVRSNYGYTF
TGTGCCAGCAGCCAAGGGGTAAGATCTAACTATGGCTACACTTTC
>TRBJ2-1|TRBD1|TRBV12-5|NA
CASGLAPGGLYNEQFF
TGTGCTAGTGGTTTGGCACCAGGGGGCCTCTACAATGAGCAGTTCTTC
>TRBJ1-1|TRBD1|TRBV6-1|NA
CASKRGPDTEAFF
TGTGCCAGCAAGAGGGGGCCCGACACTGAAGCTTTCTTT
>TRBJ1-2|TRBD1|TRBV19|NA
CASKGAGAGYGYTF
TGTGCCAGTAAGGGGGCTGGGGCAGGCTATGGCTACACCTTC
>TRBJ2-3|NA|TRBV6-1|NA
CASRDSGDTQYF
TGTGCCAGCAGGGACTCCGGAGATACGCAGTATTTT
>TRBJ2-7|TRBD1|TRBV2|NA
CASSEVSGRGYQQYF
TGTGCCAGCAGTGAAGTCAGTGGCAGGGGGTATCAGCAGTACTTC
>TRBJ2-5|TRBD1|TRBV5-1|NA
CASTQSGTGGVKTQYF
TGCGCCAGCACACAGTCCGGGACAGGGGGCGTGAAGACCCAGTACTTC
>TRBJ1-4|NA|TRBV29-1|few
CSAGGPGSGTNEKLFF
TGCAGCGCCGGTGGCCCGGGATCTGGAACTAATGAAAAACTGTTTTTT
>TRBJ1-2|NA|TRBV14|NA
CASSQGRNYGYTF
TGTGCCAGCAGCCAAGGGCGGAACTATGGCTACACCTTC
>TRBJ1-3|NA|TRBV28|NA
CASTFRPVGNTIYF
TGTGCCAGCACTTTCAGGCCGGTAGGAAACACCATATATTTT
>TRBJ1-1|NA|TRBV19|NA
CASSIGGGNTEAFF
TGTGCCAGTAGTATAGGCGGCGGGAACACTGAAGCTTTCTTT
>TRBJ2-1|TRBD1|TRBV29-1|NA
CSGIGQGANEQFF
TGCAGCGGTATCGGACAGGGGGCCAATGAGCAGTTCTTC
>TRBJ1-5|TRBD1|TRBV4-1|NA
CASSPTGVSNQPQHF
TGCGCCAGCAGCCCGACAGGGGTCAGCAATCAGCCCCAGCATTTT
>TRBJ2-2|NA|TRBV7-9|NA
CASSRDPPGNTGELFF
TGTGCCAGCAGCCGCGATCCCCCAGGGAACACCGGGGAGCTGTTTTTT
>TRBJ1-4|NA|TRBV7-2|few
CASSTRGGEKLFF
TGTGCCAGCAGCACAAGGGGAGGCGAAAAACTGTTTTTT
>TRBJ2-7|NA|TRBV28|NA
CASSVDSYEQYF
TGTGCCAGCAGTGTAGACAGCTACGAGCAGTACTTC
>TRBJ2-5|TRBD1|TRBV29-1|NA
CSVGETGGAMETQYF
TGCAGCGTTGGGGAAACAGGGGGCGCGATGGAGACCCAGTACTTC
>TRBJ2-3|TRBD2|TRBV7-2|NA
CASSLGTSGRDTQYF
TGTGCCAGCAGCTTAGGCACTAGCGGTCGGGATACGCAGTATTTT
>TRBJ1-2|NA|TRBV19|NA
CASRTEKRGYTF
TGTGCCAGTAGGACGGAAAAGCGTGGCTACACCTTC
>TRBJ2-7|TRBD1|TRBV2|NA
CASSEARGPGEQYF
TGTGCCAGCAGTGAAGCCAGGGGGCCGGGCGAGCAGTACTTC
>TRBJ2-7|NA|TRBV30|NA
CAWSGGSYEQYF
TGTGCCTGGAGCGGGGGCTCCTACGAGCAGTACTTC
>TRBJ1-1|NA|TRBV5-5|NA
CASSLDNIPEAFF
TGTGCCAGCAGCTTGGATAACATCCCTGAAGCTTTCTTT
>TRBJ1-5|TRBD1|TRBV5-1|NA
CASSSTGASNQPQHF
TGCGCCAGCAGCTCCACAGGGGCCAGCAATCAGCCCCAGCATTTT
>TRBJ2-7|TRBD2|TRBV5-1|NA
CARIPWEGRVLYEQYF
TGCGCCAGGATCCCCTGGGAGGGACGGGTCCTCTACGAGCAGTACTTC
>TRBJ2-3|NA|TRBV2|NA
CASRSNTDTQYF
TGTGCCAGCAGGAGTAACACAGATACGCAGTATTTT
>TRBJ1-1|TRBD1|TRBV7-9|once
CASSPSGPGQGSNTEAFF
TGTGCCAGCAGCCCCAGCGGACCGGGACAGGGGTCGAACACTGAAGCTTTCTTT
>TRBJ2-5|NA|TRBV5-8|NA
CASSSLGNQETQYF
TGTGCCAGCAGCTCCCTAGGCAACCAAGAGACCCAGTACTTC
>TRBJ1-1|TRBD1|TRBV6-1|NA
CASSEFTGVWTEAFF
TGTGCCAGCAGTGAATTCACAGGGGTATGGACTGAAGCTTTCTTT
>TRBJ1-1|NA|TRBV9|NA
CASSVGGGDLTEAFF
TGTGCCAGCAGCGTAGGAGGGGGTGATCTCACTGAAGCTTTCTTT
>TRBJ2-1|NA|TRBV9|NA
CASSLNRDEQFF
TGTGCCAGCAGCTTAAACAGGGATGAGCAGTTCTTC
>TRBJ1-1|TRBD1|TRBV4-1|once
CASSLMPRQGENGAFF
TGCGCCAGCAGCCTGATGCCCCGACAGGGGGAGAATGGAGCTTTCTTT
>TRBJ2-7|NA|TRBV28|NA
CASSLGTRGEQYF
TGTGCCAGCAGTTTAGGTACCCGGGGCGAGCAGTACTTC